The 18 T cell receptor beta chains listed next were all sequenced from one sample in a study of breast tumors, draining lymph nodes, adjacent tissues. Samples came from axillary lymph nodes draining the breast cancer. Via MiXCR, TCRdb re-called the multiplex PCR reads, giving one row per CDR3 protein. The sample lists 160,000 or so distinct CDR3 sequences, around a third occurring once. Sequencing input: axillary lymph node tissue. These receptors originate from a female donor with breast cancer. Some clones in this sample may be carry-over from other donors' samples.

In its sample, this clonotype was seen many times. This CDR3 fails to terminate in the conserved phenylalanine or tryptophan, so it likely reflects a read error. The gene calls are TRBV24-1 and TRBJ2-5; D not certain. Germline CDR1 is KGHDR and CDR2 is SFDVKD. The V end was cut by 4 bases, the J end by 2 bases, with 13 bases between. The CDR3 runs 15 residues. The CDR3 loop reads CATSDKRLTQETQYL. For the CDR3, the DNA is TGTGCCACCAGTGACAAAAGACTGACTCAAGAGACCCAGTACCTC.

This clonotype was observed a few times. A much larger clone differs by one base, so this may be a read error. This chain links TRBV20-1 with TRBJ2-7, with 10 positions matching TRBD1. V trimming: 3 bases; J trimming: 6 bases; junction bases outside the gene matches: 8. Per germline, CDR1 DFQATT and CDR2 SNEGSKA (reference sequence). This CDR3 spans 14 amino acids. The CDR3 region is CSASPRDRGPEQYF. In DNA, the CDR3 is TGCAGTGCTAGCCCCCGGGACAGGGGCCCCGAGCAGTACTTC.

Comments on this clonotype: A much more abundant neighbour one base away suggests this may be a read error. The chain joins TRBV12-3 or TRBV12-4 to TRBJ2-1, with D possibly TRBD1 on 7 matching bases. CDR3 length equals 19 residues. CDR3 bases: TGTGCCAGCACCAAGGGGGGACAGACCTTTGTTAGCTCCTACAATGAGCAGCTCTTC. Translated, it gives CASTKGGQTFVSSYNEQLF.

This clonotype has ten or more counts. This chain uses TRBV12-3 or TRBV12-4 with TRBJ2-2; TRBD2 matches 8 bases. The CDR3 covers 14 residues. Losses at the gene ends were 8 bases for V and 3 bases for J; bases not matched to a gene: 5. Here the CDR3 reads CASWRGAYTGELFF. The CDR3 region has the DNA TGTGCCAGCTGGCGGGGGGCTTACACCGGGGAGCTGTTTTTT.

There are many counts of this clonotype. The V and J genes are TRBV5-1 and TRBJ1-2; 8 nucleotides match TRBD1. The CDR3 is 14 amino acids. The V segment lost 4 bases and the J segment 4 bases; nucleotides outside the gene matches: 6. Germline V lookup: CDR1 SGHRS, CDR2 YFSETQ. The CDR3 is CASSGADRVYGYTF. The CDR3 nucleotides are TGCGCCAGCAGCGGGGCGGACAGGGTCTATGGCTACACCTTC.

This clonotype occurred many times. The V call is TRBV27, the J call TRBJ1-5; 9 bases line up with TRBD1. Germline V gives CDR1 MNHEY, CDR2 SMNVEV (reference sequence). V shed 4 bases, J shed 0 bases, and the junction held 7 bases outside the gene matches. CDR3 length: 17 amino acids. CDR3 nucleotides: TGTGCCAGCAGTTACACAGGGGGCGACAATAGCAATCAGCCCCAGCATTTT. This translates into CASSYTGGDNSNQPQHF.

V and J are TRBV15 and TRBJ2-6; 7 bases line up with TRBD2. V lost 0 bases and J lost 2; bases outside the gene matches: 4. The CDR3 contains 17 residues. CDR1 is LNHNV and CDR2 is YYDKDF in the germline V gene (reference sequence). The CDR3 sequence: CATSRDGGETGANVLTF. The CDR3 DNA reads TGTGCCACCAGCAGAGATGGGGGGGAAACTGGGGCCAACGTCCTGACTTTC.

The table lists this clonotype with many counts. V usage is TRBV7-3 and J usage is TRBJ2-6; D is possibly TRBD1 (5 bases). Trimming removed 4 bases at V and 2 bases at J, with 9 bases between. This CDR3 region has 15 residues. Germline CDR1 and CDR2: SGHTA and FQGTGA. CDR3 sequence (DNA): TGTGCCAGCAGCTATAGGGGTGCTGGGGCCAACGTCCTGACTTTC. As protein: CASSYRGAGANVLTF.

This clonotype was recorded many times. The chain employs TRBV6-2 or TRBV6-3 and TRBJ1-5; D might be TRBD1 (6 bases). The CDR3 extends over 13 amino acids. Trimming took off 6 bases at V and 6 bases at J, with 12 bases between the two ends. Germline loops: CDR1 MNHEY, CDR2 SVGEGT. The CDR3 loop is CASRMGGRQPQHF. The CDR3 nucleotides are TGTGCCAGCAGAATGGGGGGGCGTCAGCCCCAGCATTTT.

The rearrangement links TRBV5-8 to TRBJ2-7; 12 nucleotides agree with TRBD2. Germline CDR1 reads SGHTS; CDR2 reads YDEGEE. Trimming cost V 0 bases and J 0 bases; bases outside gene matches: 1. The CDR3 length is 16 residues. The CDR3 reads CASSLATSGGSYEQYF. As DNA, the CDR3 is TGTGCCAGCAGCTTGGCGACTAGCGGGGGCTCCTACGAGCAGTACTTC.

This clonotype occurred many times. V is TRBV19 and J is TRBJ2-3; D is uncertain. The CDR3 spans 13 residues. Germline CDR1 and CDR2: LNHDA and SQIVND (reference sequence). Trimming took off 3 bases at V and 4 bases at J, with 8 bases between the two ends. The CDR3 loop reads CASSISGPDTQYF. CDR3 DNA sequence: TGTGCCAGTAGTATCTCCGGGCCAGATACGCAGTATTTT.

This clonotype was counted ten times or more. This chain uses TRBV30 with TRBJ2-7; 8 bases line up with TRBD1. Looked up from germline, CDR1 is GTSNPN and CDR2 is SVGIG (reference sequence). V trimming: 3 bases; J trimming: 2 bases; junction bases outside the gene matches: 12. This CDR3 region has 16 residues. This CDR3 is CAWSAPDRVLTYEQYF. Written as DNA, the CDR3 is TGTGCCTGGAGCGCCCCGGACAGGGTACTTACCTACGAGCAGTACTTC.

This clonotype has at least ten counts. The V and J genes are TRBV5-1 and TRBJ1-4; the match to TRBD1 covers 8 bases. Losses at the gene ends were 4 bases for V and 8 bases for J; bases not matched to a gene: 10. The CDR3 sequence is 15 residues long. Germline-derived CDR1 and CDR2 are SGHRS and YFSETQ. Written as DNA, the CDR3 is TGCGCCAGCAGCCGAGTCCAGGGGGCTTTGGAAAAACTGTTTTTT. Protein sequence: CASSRVQGALEKLFF.

This clonotype showed up many times. This sequence joins TRBV5-1 and TRBJ2-3; D is perhaps TRBD1 (5 bases). This CDR3 is built from 15 residues. Trimming cost V 4 bases and J 5 bases, with 17 bases left between them. The germline V gene has CDR1 SGHRS and CDR2 YFSETQ. The CDR3 reads CASSPVQGVGDTQYF. The CDR3 region has the DNA TGCGCCAGCAGCCCGGTCCAGGGCGTAGGAGATACGCAGTATTTT.

The chain couples TRBV20-1 to TRBJ1-4, with D possibly being TRBD1 (5 bases). The CDR3 consists of 13 residues. Germline V gives CDR1 DFQATT, CDR2 SNEGSKA (reference sequence). V was clipped by 4 bases and J by 3 bases, with 9 bases between them. The DNA of the CDR3 is TGCAGTGCTATCGGGGGGGCTAATGAAAAACTGTTTTTT. This encodes CSAIGGANEKLFF.

This clonotype was picked up many times. This chain joins TRBV3-1 and TRBJ1-6, with D perhaps matching TRBD1 (6 bases). Germline lookup yields CDR1 LGHDT and CDR2 YNNKEL (reference sequence). CDR3 length: 15 amino acids. V lost 2 bases to trimming and J lost 6 bases, with 11 bases between them. The DNA for the CDR3 is TGTGCCAGCAGCCAACGGGGGGCAGGTAATTCACCCCTCCACTTT. It codes for CASSQRGAGNSPLHF.

This clonotype showed up many times. The V and J genes are TRBV18 and TRBJ2-2; perhaps TRBD1 as D (6 bases). Deletions cut 1 base from V and 7 bases from J, with 16 bases between. Germline V gene lookup returns CDR1 KGHSH and CDR2 LQKENI. This CDR3 has 16 amino acids. CDR3 sequence reads: CASSPQPQGGIGELFF. The DNA for the CDR3 is TGTGCCAGCTCACCACAACCACAGGGTGGTATCGGGGAGCTGTTTTTT. The variable domain in full, completed from reference TRBV18 and TRBJ2-2, reads NAGVMQNPRHLVRRRGQEARLRCSPMKGHSHVYWYRQLPEEGLKFMVYLQKENIIDESGMPKERFSAEFPKEGPSILRIQQVVRGDSAAYFCASSPQPQGGIGELFFGEGSRLTVL.

About this clonotype itself: In this CDR3 the conserved last residue, phenylalanine or tryptophan, is missing, so a read error is likely. The chain employs TRBV7-3 and TRBJ1-5; D is ambiguous. The CDR3 is made up of 13 amino acids. CDR1 is SGHTA, CDR2 FQGTGA, per germline. This chain's CDR3 is CTSSLTRDQPQHL. In DNA form, the CDR3 reads TGTACCAGCAGCTTAACTCGGGATCAGCCCCAGCATCTT.